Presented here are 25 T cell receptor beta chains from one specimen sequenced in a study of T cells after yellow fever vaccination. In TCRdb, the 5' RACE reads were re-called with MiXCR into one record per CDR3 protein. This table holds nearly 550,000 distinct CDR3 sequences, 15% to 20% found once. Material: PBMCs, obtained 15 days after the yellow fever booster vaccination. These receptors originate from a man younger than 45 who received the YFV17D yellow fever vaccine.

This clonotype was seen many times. The CDR3 loop is CASSQDLGGLYEQYF. The CDR3 DNA is TGTGCCAGCAGCCAAGACCTCGGAGGGCTCTACGAGCAGTACTTC. The rearrangement links TRBV7-2 to TRBJ2-7; tentatively, D is TRBD2 (6 bases). The CDR3 covers 15 residues. Germline loops: CDR1 SGHTA, CDR2 FQGNSA. Between the trimmed V and J ends, which lost 5 bases and 3 bases, there was a span of 17 bases.

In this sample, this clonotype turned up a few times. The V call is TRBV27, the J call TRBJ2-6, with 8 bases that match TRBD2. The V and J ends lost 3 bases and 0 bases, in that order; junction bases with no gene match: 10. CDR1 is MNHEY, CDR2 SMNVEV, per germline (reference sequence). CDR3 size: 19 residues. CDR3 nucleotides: TGTGCCAGCAGTTTCACCGTTAGCGGGACACGCTCTGGGGCCAACGTCCTGACTTTC. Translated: CASSFTVSGTRSGANVLTF.

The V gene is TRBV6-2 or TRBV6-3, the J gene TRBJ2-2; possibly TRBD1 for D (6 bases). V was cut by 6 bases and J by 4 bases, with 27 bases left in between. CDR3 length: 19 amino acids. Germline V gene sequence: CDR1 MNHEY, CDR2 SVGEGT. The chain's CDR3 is CASSPGSTRQVPGTGELFF. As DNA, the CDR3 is TGTGCCAGCAGCCCTGGCAGTACCAGACAGGTACCGGGCACCGGGGAGCTGTTTTTT.

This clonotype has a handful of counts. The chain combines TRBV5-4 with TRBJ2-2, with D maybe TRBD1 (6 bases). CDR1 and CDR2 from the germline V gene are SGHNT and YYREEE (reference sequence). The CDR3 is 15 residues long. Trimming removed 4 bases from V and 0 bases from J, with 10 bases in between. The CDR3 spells CASSRGTTNTGELFF. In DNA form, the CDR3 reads TGTGCCAGCAGCAGGGGGACAACGAACACCGGGGAGCTGTTTTTT.

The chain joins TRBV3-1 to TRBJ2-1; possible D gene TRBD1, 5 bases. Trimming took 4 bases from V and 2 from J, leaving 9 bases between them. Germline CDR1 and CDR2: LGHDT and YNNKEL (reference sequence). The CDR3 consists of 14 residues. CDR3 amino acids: CASSPKGTYNEQFF. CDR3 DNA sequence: TGTGCCAGCAGCCCAAAGGGGACCTACAATGAGCAGTTCTTC.

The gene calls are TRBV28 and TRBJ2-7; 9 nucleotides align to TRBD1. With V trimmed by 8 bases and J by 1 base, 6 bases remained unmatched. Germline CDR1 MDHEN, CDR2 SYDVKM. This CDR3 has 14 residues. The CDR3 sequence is CASGPGQGSYEQYF. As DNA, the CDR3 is TGTGCCAGCGGCCCGGGACAGGGATCCTACGAGCAGTACTTC.

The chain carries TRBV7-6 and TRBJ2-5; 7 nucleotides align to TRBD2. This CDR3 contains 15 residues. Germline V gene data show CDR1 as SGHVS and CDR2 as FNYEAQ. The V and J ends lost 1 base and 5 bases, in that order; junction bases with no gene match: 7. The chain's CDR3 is CASSLVGGRAETQYF. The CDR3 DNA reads TGTGCCAGCAGCTTAGTCGGCGGGAGAGCTGAGACCCAGTACTTC.

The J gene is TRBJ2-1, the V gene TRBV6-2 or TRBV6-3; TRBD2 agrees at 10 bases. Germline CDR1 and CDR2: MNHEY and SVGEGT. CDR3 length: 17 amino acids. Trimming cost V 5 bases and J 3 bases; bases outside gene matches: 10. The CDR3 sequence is CASSSGRATFDYNEQFF. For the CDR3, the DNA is TGTGCCAGCAGTAGCGGGAGGGCCACCTTTGACTACAATGAGCAGTTCTTC.

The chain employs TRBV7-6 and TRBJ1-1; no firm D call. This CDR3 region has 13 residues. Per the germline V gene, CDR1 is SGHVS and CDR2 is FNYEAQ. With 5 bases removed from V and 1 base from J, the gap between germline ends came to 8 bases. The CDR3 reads CASSSRENTEAFF. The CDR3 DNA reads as TGTGCCAGCAGCAGCCGGGAGAACACTGAAGCTTTCTTT.

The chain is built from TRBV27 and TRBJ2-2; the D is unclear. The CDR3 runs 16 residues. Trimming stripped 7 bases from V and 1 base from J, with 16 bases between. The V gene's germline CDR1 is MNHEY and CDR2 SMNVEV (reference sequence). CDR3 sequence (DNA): TGTGCCAGCACTAGGATAGGGAATTTGAACACCGGGGAGCTGTTTTTT. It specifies CASTRIGNLNTGELFF.

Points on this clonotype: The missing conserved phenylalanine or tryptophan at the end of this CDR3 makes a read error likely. The DNA of the CDR3 is TGCAGCGTTGGCGTGGACTACAATGAGCAGTTCTTA. It specifies CSVGVDYNEQFL. This chain joins TRBV29-1 and TRBJ2-1, with no clear D. The V gene lost 4 bases and the J gene lost 3 bases, with 7 bases spanning the gap. The germline gives CDR1 SQVTM, CDR2 ANQGSEA. The CDR3 length is 12 residues.

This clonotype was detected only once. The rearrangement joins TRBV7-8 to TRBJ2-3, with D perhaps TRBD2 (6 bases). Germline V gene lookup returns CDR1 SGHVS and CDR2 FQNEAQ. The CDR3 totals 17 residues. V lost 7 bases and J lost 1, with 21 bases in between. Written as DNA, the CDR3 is TGTGCCAGCACCATCCAACAATGGCGGGACCGCACAGATACGCAGTATTTT. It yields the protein CASTIQQWRDRTDTQYF.

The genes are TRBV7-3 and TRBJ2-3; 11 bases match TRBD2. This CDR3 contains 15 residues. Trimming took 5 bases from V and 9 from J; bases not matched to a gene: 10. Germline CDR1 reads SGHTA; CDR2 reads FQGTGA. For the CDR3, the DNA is TGTGCCAGCAGCCGTTCCGGGACTAGCGGAGAGACGCAGTATTTT. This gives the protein CASSRSGTSGETQYF.

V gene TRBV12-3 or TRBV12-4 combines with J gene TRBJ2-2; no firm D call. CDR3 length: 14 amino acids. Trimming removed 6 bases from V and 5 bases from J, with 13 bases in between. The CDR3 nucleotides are TGTGCCAGCAGCGCGGCGGTTGGGACCGGGGAGCTGTTTTTT. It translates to CASSAAVGTGELFF.

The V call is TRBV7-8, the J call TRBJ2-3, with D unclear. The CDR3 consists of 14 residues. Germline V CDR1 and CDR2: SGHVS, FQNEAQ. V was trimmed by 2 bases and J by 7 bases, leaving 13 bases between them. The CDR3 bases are TGTGCCAGCAGCTTACTCTTGAACTGGTATACGCAGTATTTT. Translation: CASSLLLNWYTQYF.

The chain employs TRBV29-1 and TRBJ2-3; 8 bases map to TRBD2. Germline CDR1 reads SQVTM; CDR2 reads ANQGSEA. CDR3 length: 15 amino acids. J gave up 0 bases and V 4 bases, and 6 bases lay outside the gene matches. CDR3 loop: CSVGRSGSSTDTQYF. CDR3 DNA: TGCAGCGTTGGGCGGAGCGGGAGTAGCACAGATACGCAGTATTTT.

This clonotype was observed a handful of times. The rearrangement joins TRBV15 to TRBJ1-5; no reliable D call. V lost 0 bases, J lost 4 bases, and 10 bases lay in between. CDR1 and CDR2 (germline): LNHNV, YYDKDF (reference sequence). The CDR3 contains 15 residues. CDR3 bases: TGTGCCACCAGCAGAGATCGGTCCTTAAATCAGCCCCAGCATTTT. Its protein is CATSRDRSLNQPQHF.

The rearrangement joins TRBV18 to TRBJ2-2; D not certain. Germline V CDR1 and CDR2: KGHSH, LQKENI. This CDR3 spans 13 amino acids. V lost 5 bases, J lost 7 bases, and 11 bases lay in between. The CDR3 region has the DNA TGTGCCAGCTCATTCGAGGAGAACGGGGAGCTGTTTTTT. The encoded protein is CASSFEENGELFF.

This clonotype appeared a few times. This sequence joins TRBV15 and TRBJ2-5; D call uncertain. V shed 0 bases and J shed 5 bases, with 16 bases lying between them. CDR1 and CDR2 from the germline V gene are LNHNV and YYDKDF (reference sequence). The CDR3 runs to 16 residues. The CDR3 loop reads CATSRDSPLTAETQYF. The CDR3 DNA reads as TGTGCCACCAGCAGAGATTCCCCTCTGACGGCGGAGACCCAGTACTTC.

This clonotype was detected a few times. CDR3 protein: CASRQGLSGELFF. CDR3 nucleotide sequence: TGTGCCAGCAGGCAGGGGCTAAGCGGGGAGCTGTTTTTT. J is TRBJ2-2 and V is TRBV5-4, with a weak D call TRBD1 (6 bases). CDR1 is SGHNT and CDR2 is YYREEE in the germline V gene (reference sequence). V was trimmed by 5 bases and J by 7 bases, leaving 12 bases between them. This CDR3 contains 13 residues.

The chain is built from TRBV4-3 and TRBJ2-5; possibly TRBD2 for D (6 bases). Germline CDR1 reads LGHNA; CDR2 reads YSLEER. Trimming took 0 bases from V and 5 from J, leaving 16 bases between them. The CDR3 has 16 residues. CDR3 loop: CASSQDQQGGRETQYF. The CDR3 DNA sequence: TGCGCCAGCAGCCAAGATCAGCAGGGAGGTCGGGAGACCCAGTACTTC.

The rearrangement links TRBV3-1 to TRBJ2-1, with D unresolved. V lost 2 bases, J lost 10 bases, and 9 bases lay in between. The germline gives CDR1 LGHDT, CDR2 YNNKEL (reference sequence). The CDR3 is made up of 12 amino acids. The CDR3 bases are TGTGCCAGCAGCCAATCCCTTGGGGAGCAGTTCTTC. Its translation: CASSQSLGEQFF.

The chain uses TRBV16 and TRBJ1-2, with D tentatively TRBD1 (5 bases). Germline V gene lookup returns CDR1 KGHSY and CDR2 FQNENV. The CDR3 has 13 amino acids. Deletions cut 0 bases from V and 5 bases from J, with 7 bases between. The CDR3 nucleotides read TGTGCCAGCAGCCAATCACAGGATTATGGCTACACCTTC. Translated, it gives CASSQSQDYGYTF. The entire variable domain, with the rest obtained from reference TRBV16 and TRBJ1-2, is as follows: GEEVAQTPKHLVRGEGQKAKLYCAPIKGHSYVFWYQQVLKNEFKFLISFQNENVFDETGMPKERFSAKCLPNSPCSLEIQATKLEDSAVYFCASSQSQDYGYTFGSGTRLTVV.

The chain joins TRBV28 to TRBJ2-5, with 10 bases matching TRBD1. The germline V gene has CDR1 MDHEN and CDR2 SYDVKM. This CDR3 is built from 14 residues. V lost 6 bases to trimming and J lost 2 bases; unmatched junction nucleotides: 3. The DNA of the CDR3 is TGTGCCAGCAGGGGACAGGGGACTCAAGAGACCCAGTACTTC. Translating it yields CASRGQGTQETQYF.

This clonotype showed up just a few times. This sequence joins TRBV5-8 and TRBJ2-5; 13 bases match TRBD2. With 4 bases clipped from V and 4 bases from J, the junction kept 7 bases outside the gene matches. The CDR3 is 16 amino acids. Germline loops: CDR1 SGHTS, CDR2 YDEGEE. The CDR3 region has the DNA TGTGCCAGCAGCACTGGACTAGCGGGGGAAGGAGAGACCCAGTACTTC. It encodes CASSTGLAGEGETQYF.